Presented here are 10 T cell receptor beta chains from one specimen sequenced in a study of blood T cell repertoires in COVID-19 (dated by TCRdb to between 2020 and 2021). Receptors were amplified or captured by the immunoSEQ multiplex PCR assay. The clones in this table, taken by TCRdb from immuneACCESS, are in-frame only. Not every clone is retained; where verified, under half of the shortfall comes from an unresolved V gene, and the cause of the rest is unknown. The sample table holds 150,000 or so clones, of which 76% were seen once. The biggest ten clones account for under 6% of the sample. The sequenced sample consisted of peripheral blood. Receptors were obtained from a woman of 80 years or more with active or convalescent COVID-19.

The chain joins TRBV19 to TRBJ1-5, with a tentative D call TRBD1 (5 bases). V was cut by 6 bases and J by 16 bases, with 16 bases left in between. Germline CDR1 reads LNHDA; CDR2 reads SQIVND (reference sequence). This CDR3 is 11 amino acids long. The CDR3 DNA follows: TGTGCCAGTAGGCTTGGGGGGACGTCCCATTTT. Its translation is CASRLGGTSHF.

In this sample, this clone turned up a few times. This chain links TRBV4-3 with TRBJ1-1; D remains unclear. This CDR3 has 15 residues. V was cut by 4 bases and J by 4 bases, with 16 bases left in between. Germline lookup yields CDR1 LGHNA and CDR2 YSLEER. The chain's CDR3 is CASSRLTGDGTEAFF. CDR3 sequence (DNA): TGCGCCAGCAGCCGTTTAACGGGTGATGGCACTGAAGCTTTCTTT.

This clone was counted once. The chain has TRBV11-2 and TRBJ1-2; D perhaps matches TRBD1 (5 bases). Trimming stripped 1 base from V and 5 bases from J, with 14 bases between. This CDR3 region has 15 residues. Germline V CDR1 and CDR2: SGHAT, FQNNGV. CDR3: CASSLAPGIFYGYTF. The CDR3 DNA follows: TGTGCCAGCAGCTTAGCCCCAGGGATCTTTTATGGCTACACCTTC.

The rearrangement joins TRBV4-2 to TRBJ2-6; D is ambiguous. Germline CDR1 LGHNA, CDR2 YNFKEQ. Trimming pared 2 bases from V and 4 bases from J, leaving 3 bases between. The CDR3 is 13 amino acids. The CDR3 protein is CASSQTGANVLTF. The CDR3 DNA is TGTGCCAGCAGCCAAACAGGGGCCAACGTCCTGACTTTC.

The V call is TRBV7-3, the J call TRBJ2-1; a possible D gene is TRBD1 (6 bases). The CDR3 spans 14 residues. CDR1 SGHTA and CDR2 FQGTGA come from the germline V gene. Trimming pared 5 bases from V and 2 bases from J, leaving 10 bases between. The CDR3 nucleotides read TGTGCCAGCAGCGTAGGGGGTACCTACAATGAGCAGTTCTTC. It translates to CASSVGGTYNEQFF.

This clone was found a few times. This chain joins TRBV5-6 and TRBJ2-2; a weak D match, TRBD1 (6 bases). Germline-derived CDR1 and CDR2 are SGHDT and YYEEEE. The CDR3 loop spans 19 amino acids. Deletions cut 4 bases from V and 5 bases from J, with 27 bases between. The CDR3 protein is CASSGAAGALGWLTGELFF. The DNA for the CDR3 is TGTGCCAGCAGCGGGGCTGCAGGGGCCCTGGGGTGGTTAACCGGGGAGCTGTTTTTT.

The CDR3 DNA is TGTGCCAGCAGTGAAGTAGCGGGGGGGCCTGTACTCGCAGATACGCAGTATTTT. The encoded protein is CASSEVAGGPVLADTQYF. The genes are TRBV6-1 and TRBJ2-3; 11 bases match TRBD2. With V trimmed by 1 base and J by 4 bases, 10 bases remained unmatched. The CDR3 contains 18 residues. In germline, CDR1 is MNHNS, CDR2 SASEGT.

The DNA for the CDR3 is TGTGCCAGCAGCTTAGGTTATGCAGATACGCAGTATTTT. Encoded protein: CASSLGYADTQYF. The V call is TRBV7-9, the J call TRBJ2-3; no reliable D call. The CDR3 sequence is 13 residues long. V gave up 1 base and J gave up 4 bases, with 6 bases separating them. CDR1 is SEHNR, CDR2 FQNEAQ, per germline (reference sequence).

The V and J genes are TRBV15 and TRBJ2-2, with 8 bases aligning to TRBD2. This CDR3 region has 18 residues. Germline lookup yields CDR1 LNHNV and CDR2 YYDKDF (reference sequence). V shed 1 base, J shed 3 bases, and the junction held 10 bases outside the gene matches. For the CDR3, the DNA is TGTGCCACCAGCAGAGGAGGGCGGGGGGCAGTGTACACCGGGGAGCTGTTTTTT. This gives the protein CATSRGGRGAVYTGELFF.

Note on this clone: The sample holds other DNA sequences that translate to the same CDR3. The V call is TRBV28, the J call TRBJ1-4; 7 bases map to TRBD1. The V gene end was trimmed by 6 bases and the J gene end by 7 bases; junction bases not matched to a gene: 11. Germline V lookup: CDR1 MDHEN, CDR2 SYDVKM. This CDR3 is built from 15 residues. The DNA for the CDR3 is TGTGCCAGCAGCCAACCTACAGGGGTTGGTGAAAAACTGTTTTTT. Protein: CASSQPTGVGEKLFF.